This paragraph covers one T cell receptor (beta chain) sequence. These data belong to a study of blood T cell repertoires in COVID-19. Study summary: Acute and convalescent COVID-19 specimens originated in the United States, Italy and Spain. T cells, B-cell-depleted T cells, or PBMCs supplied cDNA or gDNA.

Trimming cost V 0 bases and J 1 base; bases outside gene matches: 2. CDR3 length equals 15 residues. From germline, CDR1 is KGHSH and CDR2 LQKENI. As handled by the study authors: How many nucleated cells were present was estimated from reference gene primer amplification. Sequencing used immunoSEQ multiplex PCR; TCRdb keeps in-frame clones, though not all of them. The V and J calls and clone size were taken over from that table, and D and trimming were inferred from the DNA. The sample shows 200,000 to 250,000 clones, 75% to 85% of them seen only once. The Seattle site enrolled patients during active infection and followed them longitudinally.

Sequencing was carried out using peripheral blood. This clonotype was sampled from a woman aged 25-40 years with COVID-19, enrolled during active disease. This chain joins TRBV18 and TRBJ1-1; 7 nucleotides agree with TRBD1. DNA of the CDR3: TGTGCCAGCTCACCACCGGGACAGCAGAACACTGAAGCTTTCTTT. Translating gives CASSPPGQQNTEAFF.